The 25 T cell receptor beta chains reported below all come from one sample, sequenced in a study of T cells in Graves' hyperthyroidism and ophthalmopathy. It was RNA transcripts that yielded the amplified TCR beta CDR3 regions. When the TCR CDR3 underwent first-round RT-PCR, the HTBI primer set was used. TCRdb reprocessed the multiplex PCR reads via MiXCR and lists one record per CDR3 protein. The sample includes around 600,000 distinct CDR3 sequences, around 16% of them seen just once. The sequenced material came from blood. Every receptor here comes from a woman between 35 and 50 years old with Graves' ophthalmopathy.

This clonotype was recorded many times. CDR3: CASSLTGQNTGELFF. The CDR3 coding sequence is TGTGCCAGCAGCTTAACGGGACAGAACACCGGGGAGCTGTTTTTT. The V call is TRBV11-2, the J call TRBJ2-2, with D possibly being TRBD1 (6 bases). The CDR3 covers 15 residues. V was shortened by 2 bases and J by 1 base, with 8 bases between the two germline ends. CDR1 SGHAT and CDR2 FQNNGV come from the germline V gene.

This clonotype was seen ten or more times. The V gene is TRBV24-1, the J gene TRBJ1-1; D might be TRBD1 (5 bases). The CDR3 runs 13 residues. Trimming took off 3 bases at V and 7 bases at J, with 11 bases between the two ends. CDR1 and CDR2 (germline): KGHDR, SFDVKD. Here the CDR3 reads CATSDQGMGEAFF. The DNA of the CDR3 is TGTGCCACCAGTGATCAGGGAATGGGTGAAGCTTTCTTT.

A note on this clonotype: With a much larger clone just one base away, this may be a read error. The chain has TRBV5-1 and TRBJ2-3; a possible D gene is TRBD2 (5 bases). V was trimmed by 7 bases and J by 8 bases, leaving 14 bases between them. The CDR3 loop spans 12 amino acids. CDR1 is SGHRS and CDR2 is YFSETQ in the germline V gene. The CDR3 region has the DNA TGCGCCAGCCGTCCGGGGAGTGCTACGCAGTATTTT. This encodes CASRPGSATQYF.

In this sample, this clonotype turned up a few times. The chain links TRBV19 to TRBJ1-5; D may be TRBD1 (6 bases). The CDR3 is made up of 15 amino acids. V was pared by 5 bases and J by 2 bases, with 13 bases between. The germline CDR1 and CDR2 sequences are LNHDA and SQIVND (reference sequence). CDR3: CASSRQVGGNQPQHF. The CDR3 region has the DNA TGTGCCAGTAGTCGACAGGTCGGTGGCAATCAGCCCCAGCATTTT.

This clonotype turned up a few times. The genes are TRBV7-2 and TRBJ2-7; TRBD2 agrees at 8 bases. The trim removed 5 bases at V and 2 bases at J, leaving 5 bases unmatched. CDR3 length: 14 amino acids. From germline, CDR1 is SGHTA and CDR2 FQGNSA. CDR3 nucleotide sequence: TGTGCCAGCAGCCCTGCGGGGGGAACCTACGAGCAGTACTTC. This sequence encodes CASSPAGGTYEQYF.

The chain combines TRBV28 with TRBJ2-5; a possible D gene is TRBD2 (7 bases). Germline loops: CDR1 MDHEN, CDR2 SYDVKM. V dropped 6 bases and J dropped 4 bases, with 15 bases sitting between them. This CDR3 is 14 amino acids long. The CDR3 spells CASRNGRGGETQYF. The CDR3 DNA follows: TGTGCCAGCAGAAATGGAAGGGGGGGAGAGACCCAGTACTTC.

This clonotype was recorded at least ten times. This chain links TRBV3-1 with TRBJ1-2; tentative D call: TRBD1 (6 bases). V lost 0 bases and J lost 1, with 12 bases in between. Germline CDR1 is LGHDT and CDR2 is YNNKEL (reference sequence). CDR3 length: 16 residues. The CDR3, as DNA: TGTGCCAGCAGCCAAGATCGGGGAGGGGGTAACTATGGCTACACCTTC. As protein: CASSQDRGGGNYGYTF.

This clonotype was observed many times. This chain connects TRBV15 to TRBJ2-7; D may be TRBD1 (6 bases). The CDR3 covers 14 residues. Trimming stripped 3 bases from V and 1 base from J, with 10 bases between. Germline V CDR1 and CDR2: LNHNV, YYDKDF (reference sequence). CDR3 region: CATSSVDSSYEQYF. The CDR3 region has the DNA TGTGCCACCAGCAGTGTGGACAGTTCCTACGAGCAGTACTTC. The variable domain in full, completed from reference TRBV15 and TRBJ2-7, reads DAMVIQNPRYQVTQFGKPVTLSCSQTLNHNVMYWYQQKSSQAPKLLFHYYDKDFNNEADTPDNFQSRRPNTSFCFLDIRSPGLGDTAMYLCATSSVDSSYEQYFGPGTRLTVT.

This clonotype occurred a few times. The V and J genes are TRBV6-1 and TRBJ2-1; D gene unclear. The length of the CDR3 is 17 residues. CDR1 and CDR2 (germline): MNHNS, SASEGT. Trimming removed 4 bases from V and 2 bases from J, with 18 bases in between. The CDR3 loop is CASSAMAYGLTYNEQFF. The CDR3 DNA reads TGTGCCAGCAGTGCAATGGCCTACGGGCTTACCTACAATGAGCAGTTCTTC.

This clonotype was detected a few times. This chain uses TRBV6-1 with TRBJ1-2; D unresolved. Trimming took off 3 bases at V and 8 bases at J, with 4 bases between the two ends. CDR1 is MNHNS and CDR2 is SASEGT in the germline V gene. This CDR3 region has 10 residues. This CDR3 reads CASSEGGYTF. The CDR3 region has the DNA TGTGCCAGCAGTGAGGGAGGCTACACCTTC.

Here the CDR3 DNA reads TGTGCCAGCAGTACTAAGATCGGACTTTCTGAAGCTTTCTTT. Protein product: CASSTKIGLSEAFF. The chain uses TRBV27 and TRBJ1-1, with D unclear. The CDR3 has 14 amino acids. V gave up 5 bases and J gave up 6 bases, with 16 bases separating them. Germline CDR1 is MNHEY and CDR2 is SMNVEV (reference sequence).

As regards this clonotype: This may arise from a read error, as a much more abundant clone is one base away. This rearrangement joins TRBV20-1 to TRBJ2-3; perhaps TRBD1 as D (6 bases). This CDR3 is 15 amino acids long. CDR1 is DFQATT and CDR2 is SNEGSKA in the germline V gene (reference sequence). The V end was cut by 2 bases, the J end by 6 bases, with 18 bases between. CDR3 sequence reads: CSARWDGLRGDTQYF. DNA for the CDR3: TGCAGTGCTAGATGGGACGGGTTAAGGGGGGATACGCAGTATTTT.

In this sample, this clonotype turned up a few times. The V call is TRBV18, the J call TRBJ1-2; maybe TRBD1 (6 bases). Germline assignment: CDR1 KGHSH and CDR2 LQKENI. The CDR3 sequence is 19 residues long. The V end was cut by 4 bases, the J end by 4 bases, with 28 bases between. Here the CDR3 reads CASSLLTPGTPPPGYGYTF. The CDR3 DNA follows: TGTGCCAGCTCACTCCTAACCCCCGGGACACCACCGCCCGGCTATGGCTACACCTTC.

This rearrangement joins TRBV18 to TRBJ2-7; 11 bases match TRBD2. The junction had 8 bases not matched to a gene; V was cut back by 0 bases and J by 4 bases. Germline CDR1 reads KGHSH; CDR2 reads LQKENI. The CDR3 loop spans 17 amino acids. CDR3 residues: CASSPPGLAGGVYEQYF. Here the CDR3 DNA reads TGTGCCAGCTCACCACCGGGGCTAGCGGGAGGCGTTTACGAGCAGTACTTC.

This clonotype has ten or more counts. CDR3 DNA: TGTGCCAGCAGTACCCCGGGGGAATCCTACGAGCAGTACTTC. Protein sequence: CASSTPGESYEQYF. The J gene is TRBJ2-7, the V gene TRBV28; tentatively, D is TRBD2 (6 bases). Germline V gene lookup returns CDR1 MDHEN and CDR2 SYDVKM. V was shortened by 5 bases and J by 1 base, with 12 bases between the two germline ends. The CDR3 is 14 residues long.

This CDR3 reads CASSYPIGLGGTGELFF. CDR3 sequence (DNA): TGTGCCAGCAGTTACCCCATTGGACTAGGGGGGACCGGGGAGCTGTTTTTT. This rearrangement joins TRBV6-2 or TRBV6-3 to TRBJ2-2, with a possible D match to TRBD2 (7 bases). Trimming took 2 bases from V and 5 from J, leaving 18 bases between them. CDR3 size: 17 residues. Germline V CDR1 and CDR2: MNHEY, SVGEGT.

This clonotype has only a few counts. The chain is built from TRBV4-1 and TRBJ1-6, with D perhaps matching TRBD1 (6 bases). V was cut by 6 bases and J by 10 bases, with 19 bases left in between. The CDR3 contains 15 residues. Germline CDR1 and CDR2: MGHRA and YSYEKL. The DNA for the CDR3 is TGCGCCAGCAGTCCACTGCGGGGGGCCTCGTCACCCCTCCACTTT. It is translated as CASSPLRGASSPLHF.

This clonotype was seen only a few times. The chain has TRBV2 and TRBJ2-5, with 11 bases identical to TRBD2. Germline trimming cut 5 bases from V and 7 bases from J; bases unmatched to any gene: 12. CDR1 is SNHLY and CDR2 is FYNNEI in the germline V gene. The CDR3 contains 16 residues. Here the CDR3 reads CASSTPRGLADPTQYF. The CDR3 coding sequence is TGTGCCAGCAGTACTCCCCGGGGACTAGCGGACCCGACCCAGTACTTC.

The V gene is TRBV20-1, the J gene TRBJ1-2; perhaps TRBD1 as D (5 bases). Between the trimmed V and J ends, which lost 0 bases and 6 bases, there was a span of 5 bases. This CDR3 has 11 amino acids. Germline V lookup: CDR1 DFQATT, CDR2 SNEGSKA (reference sequence). CDR3 protein: CSAREQDGYTF. The CDR3 DNA reads as TGCAGTGCTAGAGAACAGGATGGCTACACCTTC.

This clonotype was recorded at least ten times. The chain joins TRBV7-6 to TRBJ2-5; unclear D gene. The CDR3 spans 14 residues. CDR1 and CDR2 (germline): SGHVS, FNYEAQ. V lost 5 bases and J lost 5, with 15 bases in between. CDR3 bases: TGTGCCAGCAGCATCGGACCTTCTCAGGAGACCCAGTACTTC. Its protein product is CASSIGPSQETQYF. The full variable domain, rest sourced from reference TRBV7-6 and TRBJ2-5, is GAGVSQSPRYKVTKRGQDVALRCDPISGHVSLYWYRQALGQGPEFLTYFNYEAQQDKSGLPNDRFSAERPEGSISTLTIQRTEQRDSAMYRCASSIGPSQETQYFGPGTRLLVL.

The chain couples TRBV12-3 or TRBV12-4 to TRBJ2-3; 8 bases map to TRBD2. The CDR3 spans 14 residues. J was trimmed by 5 bases and V by 3 bases; bases with no gene match: 4. CDR3 protein: CASSFGAGVDTQYF. CDR3 bases: TGTGCCAGCAGTTTCGGAGCGGGAGTAGATACGCAGTATTTT.

This clonotype has a handful of counts. The chain joins TRBV9 to TRBJ2-1; a weak D match, TRBD2 (5 bases). V was shortened by 0 bases and J by 10 bases, with 17 bases between the two germline ends. CDR3 length equals 15 residues. Germline V gene data show CDR1 as SGDLS and CDR2 as YYNGEE. CDR3 DNA: TGTGCCAGCAGCGTAGGGGTTAGCGTACTACACGAGCAGTTCTTC. As protein: CASSVGVSVLHEQFF. Combining the CDR3 with reference TRBV9 and TRBJ2-1 gives the whole variable domain DSGVTQTPKHLITATGQRVTLRCSPRSGDLSVYWYQQSLDQGLQFLIQYYNGEERAKGNILERFSAQQFPDLHSELNLSSLELGDSALYFCASSVGVSVLHEQFFGPGTRLTVL.

This clonotype was seen a handful of times. This chain links TRBV5-1 with TRBJ1-1, with 7 nucleotides matching TRBD1. The germline V gene encodes CDR1 SGHRS and CDR2 YFSETQ. The CDR3 is made up of 16 amino acids. The trim removed 0 bases at V and 4 bases at J, leaving 9 bases unmatched. The CDR3 region has the DNA TGCGCCAGCAGCTTGGGGGGGGGACAGCCGACCACTGAAGCTTTCTTT. Its protein product is CASSLGGGQPTTEAFF. Full variable domain (outside the CDR3, taken from reference TRBV5-1 and TRBJ1-1): KAGVTQTPRYLIKTRGQQVTLSCSPISGHRSVSWYQQTPGQGLQFLFEYFSETQRNKGNFPGRFSGRQFSNSRSEMNVSTLELGDSALYLCASSLGGGQPTTEAFFGQGTRLTVV.

The V gene is TRBV7-9, the J gene TRBJ1-1; D call uncertain. This CDR3 has 12 residues. The V and J ends lost 11 bases and 3 bases respectively, with 13 bases between them. Germline-derived CDR1 and CDR2 are SEHNR and FQNEAQ (reference sequence). The CDR3, as DNA: TGTGCCGGGATGGCCGAGGACACTGAAGCTTTCTTT. As protein: CAGMAEDTEAFF.

This clonotype has only a few counts. This chain joins TRBV19 and TRBJ1-5; D is unclear. The CDR3 extends over 17 amino acids. Germline CDR1 LNHDA, CDR2 SQIVND (reference sequence). Between the trimmed V and J ends, which lost 4 bases and 2 bases, there was a span of 18 bases. DNA for the CDR3: TGTGCCAGTAGTACCCCCTTGGGCCCTGGGGGCAATCAGCCCCAGCATTTT. Translation: CASSTPLGPGGNQPQHF.